The 21 T cell receptor beta chains below all came from one sample that was sequenced in a study of T cell repertoires in cytomegalovirus infection (dated by TCRdb to about 2019). The sample was run on an Illumina HiSeq 1500. TCRdb took the public reads, trimmed them with fastp at Q25, ran MiXCR for clone calling and kept in-frame beta chains. Rows merge per CDR3 protein into single entries with the most common DNA and genes. Here the sample has about 330,000 distinct CDR3 sequences; approximately 9.5% occur a single time. The top ten clonotypes cover about 4.5% of the sample. Sample: PBMCs. These receptors were obtained from a human donor in good health (CMV status not recorded). Some clones in this sample may be carry-over from other donors' samples.

This clonotype was recorded at least ten times. The chain combines TRBV7-3 with TRBJ1-4; 11 nucleotides line up with TRBD1. The CDR3 loop spans 13 amino acids. Germline V gene lookup returns CDR1 SGHTA and CDR2 FQGTGA. V trimming: 5 bases; J trimming: 8 bases; junction bases outside the gene matches: 1. CDR3 DNA sequence: TGTGCCAGCAGCCGGGACAGGGGGGAAAAACTGTTTTTT. It encodes CASSRDRGEKLFF.

This clonotype came up a few times. The V and J genes are TRBV7-2 and TRBJ2-7, with D hard to call. Trimming shortened V by 1 base and J by 7 bases, and 8 bases separated the two germline ends. The germline V gene encodes CDR1 SGHTA and CDR2 FQGNSA. The CDR3 consists of 12 residues. CDR3 in DNA: TGTGCCAGCAGCTTAGTTGGCCGGGAGCAGTACTTC. Protein: CASSLVGREQYF.

This clonotype was detected a few times. This chain connects TRBV12-3 or TRBV12-4 to TRBJ1-3, with a tentative D call TRBD1 (5 bases). Trimming took off 0 bases at V and 3 bases at J, with 9 bases between the two ends. CDR3 size: 15 residues. The CDR3 DNA sequence: TGTGCCAGCAGTTTAGCGCGTGGGGGTGGAAACACCATATATTTT. Amino acids: CASSLARGGGNTIYF.

This clonotype has just a few counts. The gene calls are TRBV4-1 and TRBJ1-1; no definite D call. Germline V gene sequence: CDR1 MGHRA, CDR2 YSYEKL. The CDR3 contains 14 residues. Between the trimmed V and J ends, which lost 4 bases and 3 bases, there was a span of 12 bases. CDR3 amino acids: CASSPTVAYTEAFF. CDR3 nucleotides: TGCGCCAGCAGCCCCACAGTCGCATACACTGAAGCTTTCTTT.

This clonotype came up many times. The CDR3 reads CASSRASQMGSYNEQFF. DNA for the CDR3: TGTGCCAGCAGCCGCGCGTCTCAGATGGGGTCCTACAATGAGCAGTTCTTC. The chain joins TRBV13 to TRBJ2-1; no definite D call. The CDR3 is 17 residues long. CDR1 PRHDT and CDR2 FYEKMQ come from the germline V gene (reference sequence). Trimming shortened V by 5 bases and J by 1 base, and 18 bases separated the two germline ends.

To note about this clonotype: At one of its ends the junction is not consistent with the germline gene, which may arise from a read error. The J gene is TRBJ2-2, the V gene TRBV24-1; 9 bases fit TRBD1. The CDR3 contains 14 residues. Germline V gene data show CDR1 as KGHDR and CDR2 as SFDVKD. The CDR3 DNA reads as TGTGCCACCAGTGAACAGGGGGCACCCGGGGAGCTGTCTTTT. It specifies CATSEQGAPGELSF.

The V call is TRBV20-1, the J call TRBJ2-1; 13 bases agree with TRBD2. CDR1 is DFQATT and CDR2 is SNEGSKA in the germline V gene (reference sequence). V shed 6 bases, J shed 5 bases, and the junction held 10 bases outside the gene matches. CDR3 size: 16 residues. Here the CDR3 reads CSATVLAGGIHNEQFF. CDR3 sequence (DNA): TGCAGTGCGACCGTACTAGCGGGAGGGATACACAATGAGCAGTTCTTC.

This clonotype was counted many times. The chain carries TRBV6-6 and TRBJ2-3; unclear D gene. Trimming took off 6 bases at V and 0 bases at J, with 10 bases between the two ends. The CDR3 sequence is 14 residues long. Per the germline V gene, CDR1 is MNHNY and CDR2 is SVGAGI (reference sequence). The CDR3: CASSRTSSTDTQYF. DNA of the CDR3: TGTGCCAGCAGCCGGACGTCTAGCACAGATACGCAGTATTTT.

The chain employs TRBV15 and TRBJ1-1; TRBD1 might be the D (6 bases). The CDR3 totals 13 residues. Trimming cost V 0 bases and J 12 bases, with 14 bases left between them. Germline lookup yields CDR1 LNHNV and CDR2 YYDKDF (reference sequence). CDR3 loop: CATSREQGYLSFF. In DNA form, the CDR3 reads TGTGCCACCAGCAGAGAACAGGGTTATTTATCTTTCTTT.

A few counts support this clonotype. The chain links TRBV7-2 to TRBJ2-5; 13 nucleotides match TRBD2. V lost 5 bases, J lost 5 bases, and 5 bases stayed unmatched. The CDR3 has 15 amino acids. The germline V gene encodes CDR1 SGHTA and CDR2 FQGNSA. The CDR3 DNA follows: TGTGCCAGCAGCCCGGGACTAGCGGGACTGGAGACCCAGTACTTC. As protein: CASSPGLAGLETQYF.

The J gene is TRBJ1-5, the V gene TRBV6-8, with a tentative D call TRBD1 (5 bases). In germline, CDR1 is MNHGY, CDR2 SAAAGT. V lost 5 bases, J lost 2 bases, and 10 bases lay in between. This CDR3 is 14 amino acids long. CDR3 amino acids: CASSRQRGNQPQHF. The DNA of the CDR3 is TGTGCCAGCAGTCGACAGCGGGGCAATCAGCCCCAGCATTTT.

This clonotype has a handful of counts. The CDR3 region is CASSRRQVRFEGYTF. DNA of the CDR3: TGTGCCAGCAGTCGGCGACAGGTACGATTTGAAGGCTACACCTTC. The chain is built from TRBV12-3 or TRBV12-4 and TRBJ1-2, with D maybe TRBD1 (6 bases). The CDR3 spans 15 residues. V lost 5 bases to trimming and J lost 8 bases, with 21 bases between them.

The CDR3 DNA follows: TGTGCCAGCAGCTTAGAGGGGCAGGGAGGACAATCTTTCTTT. This gives the protein CASSLEGQGGQSFF. The chain employs TRBV7-2 and TRBJ1-1; D might be TRBD1 (5 bases). CDR3 length: 14 amino acids. V gave up 1 base and J gave up 12 bases, with 18 bases separating them. Germline V gives CDR1 SGHTA, CDR2 FQGNSA.

The chain couples TRBV6-5 to TRBJ1-1, with D tentatively TRBD1 (5 bases). Trimming pared 4 bases from V and 0 bases from J, leaving 12 bases between. The CDR3 totals 15 residues. CDR1 is MNHEY and CDR2 is SVGAGI in the germline V gene. The CDR3 region is CASSWGGRLNTEAFF. CDR3 sequence (DNA): TGTGCCAGCAGTTGGGGGGGACGGCTGAACACTGAAGCTTTCTTT.

The V call is TRBV19, the J call TRBJ1-1; no definite D call. Trimming left V 10 bases short and J 1 base short, with 10 bases between. This CDR3 is built from 12 residues. Germline V gene data show CDR1 as LNHDA and CDR2 as SQIVND (reference sequence). This chain's CDR3 is CATSPRNTEAFF. Written as DNA, the CDR3 is TGTGCCACCTCCCCAAGGAACACTGAAGCTTTCTTT.

There are many counts of this clonotype. The chain couples TRBV27 to TRBJ1-1, with D hard to call. The germline gives CDR1 MNHEY, CDR2 SMNVEV (reference sequence). The CDR3 has 16 amino acids. V was trimmed by 2 bases and J by 2 bases, leaving 15 bases between them. The CDR3 coding sequence is TGTGCCAGCAGTTTAGGGTATGGGAGAACAAACACTGAAGCTTTCTTT. This encodes CASSLGYGRTNTEAFF.

V and J are TRBV5-1 and TRBJ2-7; 8 bases map to TRBD1. The CDR3 totals 17 residues. Germline CDR1 SGHRS, CDR2 YFSETQ. V gave up 5 bases and J gave up 3 bases; unmatched junction bases: 16. CDR3 DNA sequence: TGCGCCAGCAGGTTGTTGTCGGGGACAGGTGACTTCTACGAGCAGTACTTC. It is translated as CASRLLSGTGDFYEQYF.

This clonotype was detected ten times or more. This rearrangement joins TRBV7-2 to TRBJ1-5; D is unclear. The V gene's germline CDR1 is SGHTA and CDR2 FQGNSA. This CDR3 has 13 amino acids. V shed 7 bases and J shed 2 bases, with 9 bases lying between them. CDR3 sequence reads: CASNSKGNQPQHF. Written as DNA, the CDR3 is TGTGCCAGCAACTCCAAGGGCAATCAGCCCCAGCATTTT.

This clonotype was seen only a few times. The rearrangement links TRBV18 to TRBJ1-6; no definite D call. CDR1 and CDR2 from the germline V gene are KGHSH and LQKENI. V was cut by 4 bases and J by 7 bases, with 8 bases left in between. CDR3 length equals 13 residues. The CDR3 sequence is CASSQDGNSPLHF. The CDR3 DNA sequence: TGTGCCAGCTCACAGGACGGGAATTCACCCCTCCACTTT.

The table lists this clonotype with a few counts. A junction end diverges from the germline sequence, so it may reflect a read error. V gene TRBV7-3 combines with J gene TRBJ2-5, with 9 bases aligning to TRBD1. Germline lookup yields CDR1 SGHTA and CDR2 FQGTGA. The CDR3 extends over 14 amino acids. The CDR3 DNA reads as TGTGCCAGCAGCGTAACAGGGGGCGAGGAGACCCAGTACTTC. As protein: CASSVTGGEETQYF.

This clonotype has at least ten counts. The rearrangement joins TRBV7-2 to TRBJ2-5; TRBD2 aligns across 13 bases. Germline V gene sequence: CDR1 SGHTA, CDR2 FQGNSA. The CDR3 totals 21 residues. V was pared by 1 base and J by 5 bases, with 19 bases of the junction left unmatched. Written as DNA, the CDR3 is TGTGCCAGCAGCTTAGTGAGGCGGGCCCCCGGACTAGCGGGAGTAGGGGAGACCCAGTACTTC. Protein product: CASSLVRRAPGLAGVGETQYF.